These T cell receptor beta chains were read from a single sample in a study of T cell changes during pregnancy in multiple sclerosis. The table came from immunoSEQ multiplex PCR; TCRdb's copy has only in-frame clones and leaves some out. Of 30,000 or so clones in the sample, approximately 92% were seen once. The sequences come from CD4+ T cells from peripheral blood mononuclear cells, collected in the second trimester of pregnancy. The receptors stem from a female donor with multiple sclerosis, enrolled in a pregnancy study. Each CDR3 is given without its conserved first and last residue. The D gene is left open where the match is weak.

TRBJ2-1 TRBD1 TRBV5-1 14 ASSLAPGQGKGEQF
TRBJ2-5 TRBD2 TRBV5-1 13 ASSPHGRGGETQY
TRBJ1-6 TRBD1 TRBV6-6 14 ASSFTPGQRNSPLH
TRBJ1-1 TRBD1 TRBV2 14 ASTGGQVTPNTEAF
TRBJ1-6 NA TRBV28 13 ASSVSGWYNSPLH
TRBJ2-2 NA TRBV5-8 15 ASSHPARGSMVGELF
TRBJ1-6 NA TRBV27 10 ASSFNNSPLH
TRBJ2-5 TRBD2 TRBV19 14 ASSIVAGGPQETQY
TRBJ1-2 TRBD1 TRBV4-1 13 ASSQEQGMWDGYT
TRBJ1-4 NA TRBV27 10 ASSSLSGKLF
TRBJ1-2 NA TRBV10-3 11 ATTGVGGDGYT
TRBJ1-1 NA TRBV11-3 12 ASSSRTGNTEAF
TRBJ1-3 TRBD1 TRBV12-5 12 ASGLQGAGNTIY
TRBJ2-1 NA TRBV5-1 14 ASSLAVGQSYNEQF
TRBJ2-7 NA TRBV29-1 11 SVGLAIDYEQY
TRBJ1-4 NA TRBV7-2 13 ASSNLGTSNEKLF
TRBJ2-7 NA TRBV21-1 14 ASSKDPSGGAYEQY
TRBJ1-3 TRBD1 TRBV5-5 14 ASSRDRGLSGNTIY
TRBJ2-1 NA TRBV30 8 AWSGAQQF
TRBJ2-5 NA TRBV30 12 ASSEAGGPETQY
TRBJ2-3 TRBD2 TRBV11-1 16 ASSSGGPFMTRADTQY
TRBJ1-6 NA TRBV7-6 11 ASSLERASPLH
TRBJ2-2 TRBD2 TRBV27 13 ASSLGGFPPGELF
TRBJ1-6 TRBD1 TRBV28 12 ASRTGGTYSPLH
TRBJ1-1 TRBD1 TRBV7-3 13 ASSRGGQGDTEAF
TRBJ2-1 NA TRBV5-1 14 ASSLAESGPYNEQF
TRBJ1-1 TRBD1 TRBV16 12 ASSLWTGNTEAF
TRBJ1-3 TRBD1 TRBV30 14 AWSFVRTGAGNTIY
TRBJ2-5 NA TRBV5-6 12 ASSPTGAQETQY
TRBJ2-1 NA TRBV20-1 8 SALINEQF
TRBJ2-1 NA TRBV4-3 15 ASSRVSGGVDYNEQF
TRBJ1-4 TRBD1 TRBV2 15 ASSPGQGAPTNEKLF
TRBJ2-1 NA TRBV5-4 12 ASSSAGKDNEQF
TRBJ2-3 TRBD2 TRBV5-1 14 ASSLGTSGGLDTQY
TRBJ1-2 NA TRBV4-3 18 ASSQGPILTSRWINYGYT
TRBJ1-4 TRBD1 TRBV19 13 ASSIPTGAGEKLF
TRBJ2-7 TRBD1 TRBV2 13 ATDRQGVSSYEQY